Sequencing of this TCR beta chain was carried out in a study of blood T cell repertoires in COVID-19. Study as a whole: Researchers got acute and convalescent COVID-19 samples from the United States, Italy and Spain.

The germline V gene encodes CDR1 LNHDA and CDR2 SQIVND (reference sequence). Trimming cost V 5 bases and J 0 bases, with 5 bases left between them. This CDR3 region has 13 residues. This clone has just one count. TCRdb keeps only in-frame clones here, not all; method: immunoSEQ multiplex PCR. The sample contains 100,000 to 150,000 clones, more than 70% of which appear only once. Sample: peripheral blood. The receptor's source is a woman aged 55-75 years with acute or convalescent COVID-19. This chain links TRBV19 with TRBJ1-3; D remains unclear. CDR3 sequence reads: CASSGFSGNTIYF. The DNA for the CDR3 is TGTGCCAGTAGTGGCTTCTCTGGAAACACCATATATTTT.